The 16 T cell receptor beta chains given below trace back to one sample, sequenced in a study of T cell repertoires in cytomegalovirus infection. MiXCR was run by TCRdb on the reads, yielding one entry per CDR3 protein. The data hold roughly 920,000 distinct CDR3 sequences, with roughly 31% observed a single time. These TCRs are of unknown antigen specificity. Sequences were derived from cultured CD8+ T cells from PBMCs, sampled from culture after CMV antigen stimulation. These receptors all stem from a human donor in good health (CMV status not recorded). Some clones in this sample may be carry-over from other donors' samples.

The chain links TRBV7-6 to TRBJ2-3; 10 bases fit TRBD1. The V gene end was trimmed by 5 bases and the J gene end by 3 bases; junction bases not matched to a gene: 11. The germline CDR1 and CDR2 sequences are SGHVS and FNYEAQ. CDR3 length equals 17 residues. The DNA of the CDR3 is TGTGCCAGCAGCCGATTGAGACAGGGGGCTCGAACAGATACGCAGTATTTT. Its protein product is CASSRLRQGARTDTQYF.

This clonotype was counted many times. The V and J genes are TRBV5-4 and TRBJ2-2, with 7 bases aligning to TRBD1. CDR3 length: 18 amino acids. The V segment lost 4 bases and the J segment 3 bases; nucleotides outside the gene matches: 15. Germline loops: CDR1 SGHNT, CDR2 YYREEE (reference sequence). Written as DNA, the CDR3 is TGTGCCAGCAGCCCCCATCGAGGGGGCCCAGCGTACACCGGGGAGCTGTTTTTT. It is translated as CASSPHRGGPAYTGELFF. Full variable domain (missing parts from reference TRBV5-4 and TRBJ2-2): ETGVTQSPTHLIKTRGQQVTLRCSSQSGHNTVSWYQQALGQGPQFIFQYYREEENGRGNFPPRFSGLQFPNYSSELNVNALELDDSALYLCASSPHRGGPAYTGELFFGEGSRLTVL.

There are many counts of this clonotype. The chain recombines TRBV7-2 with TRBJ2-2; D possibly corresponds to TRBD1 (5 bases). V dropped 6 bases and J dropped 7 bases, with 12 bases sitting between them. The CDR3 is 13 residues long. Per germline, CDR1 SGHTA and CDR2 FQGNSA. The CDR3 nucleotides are TGTGCCAGCAGACCTCAGGGCGACGGGGAGCTGTTTTTT. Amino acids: CASRPQGDGELFF.

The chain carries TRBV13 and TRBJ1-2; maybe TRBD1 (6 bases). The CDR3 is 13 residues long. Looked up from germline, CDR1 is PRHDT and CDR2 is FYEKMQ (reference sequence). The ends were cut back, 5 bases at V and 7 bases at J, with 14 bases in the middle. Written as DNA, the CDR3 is TGTGCCAGCAGCCCATCCCGGGGGCCTGGCTACACCTTC. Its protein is CASSPSRGPGYTF.

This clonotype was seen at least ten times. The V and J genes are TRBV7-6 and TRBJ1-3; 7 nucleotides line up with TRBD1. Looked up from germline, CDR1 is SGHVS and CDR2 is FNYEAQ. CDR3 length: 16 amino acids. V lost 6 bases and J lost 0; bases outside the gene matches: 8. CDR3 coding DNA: TGTGCCAGCAGGGGTGGGACAGTGGGCTCTGGAAACACCATATATTTT. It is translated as CASRGGTVGSGNTIYF.

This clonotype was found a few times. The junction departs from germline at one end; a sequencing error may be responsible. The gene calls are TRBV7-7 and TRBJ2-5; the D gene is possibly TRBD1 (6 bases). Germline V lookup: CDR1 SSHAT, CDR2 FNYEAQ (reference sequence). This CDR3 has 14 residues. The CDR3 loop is CASSYRELGETQYF. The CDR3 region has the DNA TGTGCTAGCAGCTACAGGGAATTAGGGGAGACCCAGTACTTC.

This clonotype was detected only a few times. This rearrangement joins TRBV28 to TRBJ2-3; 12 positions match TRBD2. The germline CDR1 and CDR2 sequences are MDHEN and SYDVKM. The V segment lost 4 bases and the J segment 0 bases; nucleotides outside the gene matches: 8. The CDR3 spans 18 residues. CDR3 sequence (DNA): TGTGCCAGCAGTTCTGAGTTCGGACTAGCGGGGAGCACAGATACGCAGTATTTT. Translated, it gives CASSSEFGLAGSTDTQYF.

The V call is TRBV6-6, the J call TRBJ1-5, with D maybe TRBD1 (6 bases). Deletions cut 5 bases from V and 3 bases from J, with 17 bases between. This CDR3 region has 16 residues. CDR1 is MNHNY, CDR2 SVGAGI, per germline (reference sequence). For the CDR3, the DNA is TGTGCCAGCAGTAGGGACCCGGGACAATACAATCAGCCCCAGCATTTT. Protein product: CASSRDPGQYNQPQHF.

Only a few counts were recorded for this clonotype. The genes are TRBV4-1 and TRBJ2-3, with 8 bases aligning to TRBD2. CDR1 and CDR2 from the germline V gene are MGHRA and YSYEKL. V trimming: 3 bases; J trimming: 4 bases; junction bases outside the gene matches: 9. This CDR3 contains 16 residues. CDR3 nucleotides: TGCGCCAGCAGCCAGTCTGCAGCGGGGGCGGCAGATACGCAGTATTTT. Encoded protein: CASSQSAAGAADTQYF.

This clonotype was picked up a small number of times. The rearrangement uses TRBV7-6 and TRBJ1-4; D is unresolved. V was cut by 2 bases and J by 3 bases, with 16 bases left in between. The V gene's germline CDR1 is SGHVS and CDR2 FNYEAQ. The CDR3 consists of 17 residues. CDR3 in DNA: TGTGCCAGCAGCTTAAATCCTTTCGGATCATCTAATGAAAAACTGTTTTTT. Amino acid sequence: CASSLNPFGSSNEKLFF.

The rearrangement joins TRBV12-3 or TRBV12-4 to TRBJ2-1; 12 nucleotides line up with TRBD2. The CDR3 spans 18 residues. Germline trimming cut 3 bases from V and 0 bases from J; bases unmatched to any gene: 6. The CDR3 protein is CASSLASGGALSYNEQFF. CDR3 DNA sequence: TGTGCCAGCAGTTTGGCTAGCGGGGGGGCCCTCTCCTACAATGAGCAGTTCTTC.

The CDR3 DNA reads as TGTGCCAGCAGTTCACCGGGACAGGGCGTTCCTGAAGCTTTCTTT. Protein product: CASSSPGQGVPEAFF. The V and J genes are TRBV6-2 or TRBV6-3 and TRBJ1-1, with TRBD1 matching over 9 bases. Germline-derived CDR1 and CDR2 are MNHEY and SVGEGT. The V segment lost 4 bases and the J segment 6 bases; nucleotides outside the gene matches: 9. The CDR3 extends over 15 amino acids.

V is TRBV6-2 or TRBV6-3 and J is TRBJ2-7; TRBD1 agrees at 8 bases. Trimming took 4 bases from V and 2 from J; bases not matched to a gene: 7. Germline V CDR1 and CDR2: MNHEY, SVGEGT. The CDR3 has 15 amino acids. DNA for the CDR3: TGTGCCAGCAGTTCCTCCGGGACAGGACCCTACGAGCAGTACGTC. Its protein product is CASSSSGTGPYEQYV.

This CDR3 reads CASNRDGSDGYTF. The CDR3 DNA sequence: TGTGCCAGCAACCGGGACGGATCGGATGGCTACACCTTC. The chain carries TRBV2 and TRBJ1-2; tentatively, D is TRBD1 (5 bases). The CDR3 consists of 13 residues. The germline V gene encodes CDR1 SNHLY and CDR2 FYNNEI. V lost 7 bases and J lost 6, with 15 bases in between.

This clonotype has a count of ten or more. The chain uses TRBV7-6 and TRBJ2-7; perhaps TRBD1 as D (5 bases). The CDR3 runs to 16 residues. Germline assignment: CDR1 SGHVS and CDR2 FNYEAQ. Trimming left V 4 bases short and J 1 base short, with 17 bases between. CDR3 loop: CASSYLADAGSYEQYF. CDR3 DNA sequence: TGTGCCAGCAGCTATCTCGCCGACGCAGGGTCCTACGAGCAGTACTTC.

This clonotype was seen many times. CDR3 DNA sequence: TGTGCCAGTTTTCGAGACAGGGGGCTGGAAGAACAGTTCTTC. Translated: CASFRDRGLEEQFF. J is TRBJ2-1 and V is TRBV28; 10 bases are a match to TRBD1. Per germline, CDR1 MDHEN and CDR2 SYDVKM. Trimming took 9 bases from V and 13 from J; bases not matched to a gene: 15. The CDR3 contains 14 residues.